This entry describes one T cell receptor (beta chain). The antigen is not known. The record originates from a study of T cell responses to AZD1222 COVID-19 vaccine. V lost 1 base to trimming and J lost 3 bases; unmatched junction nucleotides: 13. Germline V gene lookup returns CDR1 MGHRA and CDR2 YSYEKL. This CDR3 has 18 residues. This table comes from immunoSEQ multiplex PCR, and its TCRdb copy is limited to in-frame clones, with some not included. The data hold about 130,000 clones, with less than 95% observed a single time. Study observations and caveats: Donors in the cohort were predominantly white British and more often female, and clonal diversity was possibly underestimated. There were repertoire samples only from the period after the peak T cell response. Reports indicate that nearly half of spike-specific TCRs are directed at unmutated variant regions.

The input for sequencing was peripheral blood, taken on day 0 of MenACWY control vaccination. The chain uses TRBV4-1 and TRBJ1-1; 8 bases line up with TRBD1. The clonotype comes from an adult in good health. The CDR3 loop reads CASSQGPFKQGVDTEAFF. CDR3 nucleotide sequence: TGCGCCAGCAGCCAAGGCCCTTTTAAACAGGGGGTGGACACTGAAGCTTTCTTT.